The 32 T cell receptor beta chains below all came from one sample that was sequenced in a study of T cell responses to AZD1222 COVID-19 vaccine. Measured with immunoSEQ multiplex PCR; TCRdb has only the in-frame clones, and not every one. The sample lists 160,000 or so clones; 85% to 95% were seen once. Specimen: peripheral blood, collected on day 0 of AZD1222 vaccination. The receptors derive from an adult in good health.

The chain carries TRBV5-6 and TRBJ2-7, with D tentatively TRBD2 (5 bases). V lost 0 bases and J 4 bases, leaving 11 bases between the germline ends. Looked up from germline, CDR1 is SGHDT and CDR2 is YYEEEE. The CDR3 consists of 14 residues. Here the CDR3 reads CASSLGLGGYEQYF. In nucleotides, the CDR3 is TGTGCCAGCAGCTTGGGACTCGGAGGATACGAGCAGTACTTC.

This rearrangement joins TRBV5-1 to TRBJ2-7; 14 nucleotides agree with TRBD2. The CDR3 contains 15 residues. Germline loops: CDR1 SGHRS, CDR2 YFSETQ. V shed 3 bases and J 5 bases; nucleotides not matched to a gene: 4. CDR3 loop: CASSSGTSGSDEQYF. The CDR3 nucleotides are TGCGCCAGCAGCTCTGGGACTAGCGGGAGCGACGAGCAGTACTTC.

The chain is built from TRBV20-1 and TRBJ1-2; tentative D call: TRBD1 (5 bases). Germline V gene data show CDR1 as DFQATT and CDR2 as SNEGSKA (reference sequence). The CDR3 runs 11 residues. Trimming left V 6 bases short and J 6 bases short, with 11 bases between. CDR3 in amino acids: CSAWGRDGYTF. The CDR3 coding sequence is TGCAGTGCGTGGGGCAGAGATGGCTACACCTTC.

The chain is built from TRBV6-4 and TRBJ1-6; tentative D call: TRBD1 (6 bases). CDR1 is MRHNA, CDR2 SNTAGT, per germline. The CDR3 contains 14 residues. V lost 4 bases, J lost 8 bases, and 12 bases lay in between. CDR3 sequence (DNA): TGTGCCAGCAGTGCCCGGGACAAAGATTCACCCCTCCACTTT. It translates to CASSARDKDSPLHF.

The chain joins TRBV18 to TRBJ2-2, with 7 bases fitting TRBD1. There are 16 residues in the CDR3. V lost 4 bases, J lost 2 bases, and 7 bases stayed unmatched. Germline values: CDR1 KGHSH, CDR2 LQKENI. The CDR3 nucleotides read TGTGCCAGCTCACAGGCCGGGACAGCTAACACCGGGGAGCTGTTTTTT. Its protein product is CASSQAGTANTGELFF.

The chain joins TRBV19 to TRBJ1-2; 9 bases line up with TRBD1. Germline CDR1 LNHDA, CDR2 SQIVND (reference sequence). V lost 6 bases to trimming and J lost 4 bases; unmatched junction nucleotides: 9. The CDR3 totals 15 residues. CDR3 nucleotides: TGTGCCAGTAGGGGAGACAGGGGGATCTCCTATGGCTACACCTTC. Protein sequence: CASRGDRGISYGYTF.

This sequence joins TRBV5-1 and TRBJ1-3; D unresolved. The ends were cut back, 0 bases at V and 4 bases at J, with 14 bases in the middle. The CDR3 is made up of 16 amino acids. CDR1 is SGHRS and CDR2 is YFSETQ in the germline V gene. For the CDR3, the DNA is TGCGCCAGCAGCTTGGCTACCTACATGGTGGGAAACACCATATATTTT. It specifies CASSLATYMVGNTIYF.

The J gene is TRBJ1-4, the V gene TRBV2; weak D call: TRBD1 (5 bases). The CDR3 contains 14 residues. Trimming took 9 bases from V and 7 from J, leaving 18 bases between them. Germline CDR1 reads SNHLY; CDR2 reads FYNNEI. The CDR3 here is CASNSGTRGEKLFF. The CDR3 bases are TGTGCCAGTAACTCCGGGACGAGGGGTGAAAAACTGTTTTTT.

The chain carries TRBV12-5 and TRBJ1-1, with 7 bases fitting TRBD1. V shed 1 base and J 3 bases; nucleotides not matched to a gene: 2. Germline CDR1 LGHNT, CDR2 FRNRAP. The CDR3 has 14 residues. This chain's CDR3 is CASGLGQGDTEAFF. CDR3 bases: TGTGCTAGTGGTTTGGGACAGGGTGACACTGAAGCTTTCTTT.

J is TRBJ1-6 and V is TRBV5-5; no reliable D call. CDR3 size: 15 residues. CDR1 and CDR2 (germline): SGHKS, YYEKEE (reference sequence). With 0 bases removed from V and 9 bases from J, the gap between germline ends came to 13 bases. The CDR3 reads CASSLVSGLGSPLHF. The DNA of the CDR3 is TGTGCCAGCAGCTTGGTATCCGGGTTGGGTTCACCCCTCCACTTT. The variable domain in full, completed from reference TRBV5-5 and TRBJ1-6, reads DAGVTQSPTHLIKTRGQQVTLRCSPISGHKSVSWYQQVLGQGPQFIFQYYEKEERGRGNFPDRFSARQFPNYSSELNVNALLLGDSALYLCASSLVSGLGSPLHFGNGTRLTVT.

The chain carries TRBV7-9 and TRBJ2-1; 12 bases line up with TRBD1. The CDR3 sequence is 14 residues long. Trimming took 4 bases from V and 9 from J; bases not matched to a gene: 4. Germline V gene lookup returns CDR1 SEHNR and CDR2 FQNEAQ (reference sequence). Written as DNA, the CDR3 is TGTGCCAGCAGCTCGGGACAGGGGGCAAGTGAGCAGTTCTTC. Its protein is CASSSGQGASEQFF. The variable domain in full, with the rest retrieved from reference TRBV7-9 and TRBJ2-1, is DTGVSQNPRHKITKRGQNVTFRCDPISEHNRLYWYRQTLGQGPEFLTYFQNEAQLEKSRLLSDRFSAERPKGSFSTLEIQRTEQGDSAMYLCASSSGQGASEQFFGPGTRLTVL.

Only a few counts were recorded for this clone. The chain has TRBV9 and TRBJ2-6, with a tentative D call TRBD1 (6 bases). V lost 4 bases to trimming and J lost 0 bases, with 11 bases between them. The length of the CDR3 is 16 residues. CDR1 and CDR2 (germline): SGDLS, YYNGEE. The CDR3 DNA sequence: TGTGCCAGCAGCCCCCGGACAGACTCTGGGGCCAACGTCCTGACTTTC. Its protein product is CASSPRTDSGANVLTF.

This clone was observed a handful of times. This sequence joins TRBV27 and TRBJ1-4; TRBD1 matches at 10 bases. Germline V CDR1 and CDR2: MNHEY, SMNVEV (reference sequence). There are 14 residues in the CDR3. V trimming: 5 bases; J trimming: 10 bases; junction bases outside the gene matches: 7. CDR3 protein: CASSPPGTGAKLFF. The CDR3 region has the DNA TGTGCCAGCAGTCCCCCGGGGACAGGGGCAAAACTGTTTTTT.

The chain has TRBV27 and TRBJ2-2; no clear D. There are 15 residues in the CDR3. V lost 3 bases and J 5 bases, leaving 13 bases between the germline ends. Looked up from germline, CDR1 is MNHEY and CDR2 is SMNVEV (reference sequence). CDR3: CASSLSGDNTGELFF. CDR3 sequence (DNA): TGTGCCAGCAGTTTGTCAGGAGATAATACCGGGGAGCTGTTTTTT.

The chain combines TRBV11-3 with TRBJ2-1, with 8 bases identical to TRBD2. J lost 8 bases, V lost 3 bases, and 6 bases had no gene match. This CDR3 has 14 residues. Germline V gene data show CDR1 as SGHNT and CDR2 as YENEEA. CDR3 loop: CASSFQREKDEQFF. CDR3 DNA sequence: TGTGCCAGCAGCTTCCAGCGGGAGAAGGATGAGCAGTTCTTC.

This clone was counted between two and nine times. The chain employs TRBV6-2 or TRBV6-3 and TRBJ1-1; unclear D gene. CDR1 and CDR2 (germline): MNHEY, SVGEGT. Trimming pared 0 bases from V and 0 bases from J, leaving 14 bases between. This CDR3 is built from 17 residues. The CDR3 protein is CASSYSSGRLMNTEAFF. The CDR3 nucleotides are TGTGCCAGCAGTTACTCGTCGGGCAGGCTCATGAACACTGAAGCTTTCTTT.

V gene TRBV6-5 combines with J gene TRBJ1-3; no clear D. Trimming took 5 bases from V and 0 from J, leaving 11 bases between them. The CDR3 has 15 amino acids. CDR1 and CDR2 (germline): MNHEY, SVGAGI. The CDR3 region is CASSRGRDSGNTIYF. CDR3 nucleotide sequence: TGTGCCAGCAGTCGAGGACGGGACTCTGGAAACACCATATATTTT.

Only one count was recorded for this clone. V usage is TRBV10-1 and J usage is TRBJ1-5, with D maybe TRBD1 (5 bases). CDR3 length: 14 residues. Trimming removed 7 bases at V and 7 bases at J, with 17 bases between. Germline values: CDR1 WNHNN, CDR2 SYGVQD (reference sequence). CDR3 nucleotide sequence: TGCGCCAGCAAAATGGTAGGGAAGGGGCAGCCCCAGCATTTT. It yields the protein CASKMVGKGQPQHF.

This chain connects TRBV12-5 to TRBJ1-2; D is ambiguous. The CDR3 length is 11 residues. V lost 6 bases and J 8 bases, leaving 10 bases between the germline ends. Germline CDR1 and CDR2: LGHNT and FRNRAP. CDR3: CASGPAGGYTF. CDR3 DNA: TGTGCTAGTGGGCCGGCAGGCGGCTACACCTTC.

J is TRBJ2-7 and V is TRBV18; 9 bases are a match to TRBD2. V shed 3 bases, J shed 4 bases, and the junction held 13 bases outside the gene matches. CDR3 length equals 17 residues. CDR1 and CDR2 (germline): KGHSH, LQKENI. The CDR3: CASSPAQSLAGHYEQYF. CDR3 nucleotide sequence: TGTGCCAGCTCACCCGCCCAGAGTCTAGCGGGACATTACGAGCAGTACTTC.

The rearrangement uses TRBV15 and TRBJ2-7; D unresolved. Trimming took 7 bases from V and 0 from J, leaving 10 bases between them. Germline-derived CDR1 and CDR2 are LNHNV and YYDKDF (reference sequence). The CDR3 has 13 residues. The CDR3 is CATTRYPSYEQYF. DNA of the CDR3: TGTGCCACCACAAGGTACCCCTCCTACGAGCAGTACTTC.

The chain couples TRBV6-2 or TRBV6-3 to TRBJ2-1, with a weak D call TRBD2 (5 bases). The CDR3 is 12 amino acids. V was cut by 4 bases and J by 8 bases, with 9 bases left in between. Per the germline V gene, CDR1 is MNHEY and CDR2 is SVGEGT. CDR3 in amino acids: CASSFSGDEQFF. The CDR3 nucleotides read TGTGCCAGCAGTTTCAGCGGAGATGAGCAGTTCTTC.

The rearrangement joins TRBV10-3 to TRBJ2-4; 8 nucleotides line up with TRBD2. This CDR3 has 12 residues. Germline CDR1 is ENHRY and CDR2 is SYGVKD. Unmatched junction bases numbered 2, after V lost 8 bases and J lost 5 bases. As DNA, the CDR3 is TGTGCCATCTCAGCGGGGGAAAACATTCAGTACTTC. Translating it yields CAISAGENIQYF.

The chain recombines TRBV2 with TRBJ1-6; D is perhaps TRBD1 (6 bases). Germline V gene lookup returns CDR1 SNHLY and CDR2 FYNNEI. This CDR3 contains 16 residues. V dropped 8 bases and J dropped 3 bases, with 17 bases sitting between them. CDR3 nucleotides: TGTGCCAGCGGGGGGGGCGTGAGGAACTATAATTCACCCCTCCACTTT. Its protein is CASGGGVRNYNSPLHF.

The V call is TRBV5-1, the J call TRBJ2-3; maybe TRBD2 (6 bases). Between the trimmed V and J ends, which lost 4 bases and 5 bases, there was a span of 14 bases. The CDR3 is 14 residues long. Germline lookup yields CDR1 SGHRS and CDR2 YFSETQ. The CDR3 region is CASSLTSQGDTQYF. CDR3 DNA sequence: TGCGCCAGCAGCCTGACTAGTCAGGGAGATACGCAGTATTTT.

This sequence joins TRBV12-3 or TRBV12-4 and TRBJ1-1, with D hard to call. There are 13 residues in the CDR3. With 3 bases removed from V and 1 base from J, the gap between germline ends came to 6 bases. This chain's CDR3 is CASSFPQNTEAFF. For the CDR3, the DNA is TGTGCCAGCAGTTTTCCTCAGAACACTGAAGCTTTCTTT.

The V gene is TRBV25-1, the J gene TRBJ2-7; 8 positions match TRBD2. Per the germline V gene, CDR1 is MGHDK and CDR2 is SYGVNS. This CDR3 is built from 15 residues. Losses at the gene ends were 1 base for V and 5 bases for J; bases not matched to a gene: 7. The CDR3 is CASSEWGGRLHEQYF. The CDR3 coding sequence is TGTGCCAGCAGTGAATGGGGCGGGAGGTTGCACGAGCAGTACTTC.

This sequence joins TRBV30 and TRBJ1-4; D may be TRBD1 (5 bases). Trimming removed 1 base from V and 4 bases from J, with 10 bases in between. CDR1 is GTSNPN, CDR2 SVGIG, per germline (reference sequence). The CDR3 is made up of 14 amino acids. CDR3 sequence: CAWSGRANNEKLFF. In DNA, the CDR3 is TGTGCCTGGAGTGGCAGGGCCAATAATGAAAAACTGTTTTTT. The whole variable domain, remainder taken from reference TRBV30 and TRBJ1-4, is SQTIHQWPATLVQPVGSPLSLECTVEGTSNPNLYWYRQAAGRGLQLLFYSVGIGQISSEVPQNLSASRPQDRQFILSSKKLLLSDSGFYLCAWSGRANNEKLFFGSGTQLSVL.

The genes are TRBV9 and TRBJ2-7; no clear D gene. V was pared by 3 bases and J by 4 bases, with 8 bases between. The germline CDR1 and CDR2 sequences are SGDLS and YYNGEE. This CDR3 spans 12 amino acids. In DNA, the CDR3 is TGTGCCAGCAGCGACTACGGTTACGAGCAGTACTTC. This codes for CASSDYGYEQYF.

The chain joins TRBV6-5 to TRBJ1-5; the match to TRBD1 covers 7 bases. The CDR3 is 13 residues long. With 9 bases clipped from V and 6 bases from J, the junction kept 8 bases outside the gene matches. The V gene's germline CDR1 is MNHEY and CDR2 SVGAGI. CDR3 nucleotides: TGTGCCAGTGTTAGTACAGGGGTTCAGCCCCAGCATTTT. As protein: CASVSTGVQPQHF.

In its sample, this clone was seen a few times. The chain has TRBV29-1 and TRBJ1-1; 10 positions agree with TRBD1. After removal of 7 bases from V and 5 bases from J, the junction contained 7 bases not matched to a gene. Germline V gene data show CDR1 as SQVTM and CDR2 as ANQGSEA. The CDR3 contains 13 residues. The CDR3 DNA is TGCAGCGCCACGACAGGGGGCGCGACTGAAGCTTTCTTT. Its translation is CSATTGGATEAFF.

This sequence joins TRBV7-2 and TRBJ2-1; D ambiguous. Germline-derived CDR1 and CDR2 are SGHTA and FQGNSA. V gave up 1 base and J gave up 0 bases, with 7 bases separating them. CDR3 length: 15 amino acids. The CDR3 DNA is TGTGCCAGCAGCTTAGATCGGAGCTCCTACAATGAGCAGTTCTTC. Its translation: CASSLDRSSYNEQFF.